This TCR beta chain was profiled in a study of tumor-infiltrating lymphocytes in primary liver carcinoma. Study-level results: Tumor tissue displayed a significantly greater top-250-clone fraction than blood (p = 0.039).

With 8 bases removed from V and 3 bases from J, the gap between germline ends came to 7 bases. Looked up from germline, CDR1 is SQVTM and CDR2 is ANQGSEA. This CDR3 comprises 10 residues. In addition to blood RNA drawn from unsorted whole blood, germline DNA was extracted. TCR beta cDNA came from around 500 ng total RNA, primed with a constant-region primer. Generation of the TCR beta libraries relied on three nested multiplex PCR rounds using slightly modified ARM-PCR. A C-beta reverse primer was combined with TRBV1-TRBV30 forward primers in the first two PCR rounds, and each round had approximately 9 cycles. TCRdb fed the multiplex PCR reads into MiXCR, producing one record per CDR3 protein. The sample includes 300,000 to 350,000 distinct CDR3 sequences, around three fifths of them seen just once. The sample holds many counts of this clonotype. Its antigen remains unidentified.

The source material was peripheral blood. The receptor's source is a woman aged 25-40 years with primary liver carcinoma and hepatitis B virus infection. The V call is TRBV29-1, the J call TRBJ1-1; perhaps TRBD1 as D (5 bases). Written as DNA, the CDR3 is TGCAGCTCGGGGGACACTGAAGCTTTCTTT. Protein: CSSGDTEAFF. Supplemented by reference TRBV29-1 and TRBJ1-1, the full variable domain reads SAVISQKPSRDICQRGTSLTIQCQVDSQVTMMFWYRQQPGQSLTLIATANQGSEATYESGFVIDKFPISRPNLTFSTLTVSNMSPEDSSIYLCSSGDTEAFFGQGTRLTVV.